This T cell receptor beta chain is drawn from a study of control samples from healthy donors and cancer patients. Profiled with immunoSEQ multiplex PCR; TCRdb holds only in-frame clones, not every one. The sample lists about 57,000 clones, roughly 92% seen once, with 3.5% to 4.5% in the top ten. V was cut by 3 bases and J by 0 bases, with 8 bases left in between. The CDR3 sequence is 14 residues long. CDR1 is LGHDT, CDR2 YNNKEL, per germline (reference sequence). The TCR comes from a man aged 30-40 years in good health. Sequenced input: blood. This chain uses TRBV3-1 (or the pseudogene TRBV3-2) with TRBJ1-1, with D uncertain. Written as DNA, the CDR3 is TGTGCCAGCAGCCATACCGGACTGAACACTGAAGCTTTCTTT. Amino acid sequence: CASSHTGLNTEAFF.